These 14 T cell receptor beta chains came from one sample sequenced in a study of blood T cell repertoires in COVID-19. TCRdb's table, derived via immunoSEQ multiplex PCR, lists solely in-frame clones and lacks some. The table includes about 160,000 clones, 80% to 90% detected once. The source material was peripheral blood. These receptors all stem from a man aged 65 to 85 with acute or convalescent COVID-19.

The CDR3 coding sequence is TGTGCCAGCAGCTTAGATCGGACAGGACTCTATGGCTACACCTTC. This translates into CASSLDRTGLYGYTF. The V gene is TRBV7-2, the J gene TRBJ1-2, with 7 positions matching TRBD1. CDR3 length: 15 amino acids. Germline CDR1 SGHTA, CDR2 FQGNSA. After removal of 1 base from V and 4 bases from J, the junction contained 6 bases not matched to a gene.

This clone has at least ten counts. This chain links TRBV6-1 with TRBJ1-5; 11 bases match TRBD1. The CDR3 covers 15 residues. CDR1 and CDR2 from the germline V gene are MNHNS and SASEGT. The V gene end was trimmed by 2 bases and the J gene end by 6 bases; junction bases not matched to a gene: 3. CDR3 sequence (DNA): TGTGCCAGCAGTGAATTGGGACAGGGGGGTCAGCCCCAGCATTTT. Protein sequence: CASSELGQGGQPQHF.

This clone has only one observation. The chain uses TRBV5-1 and TRBJ2-7; TRBD1 matches at 12 bases. The V gene's germline CDR1 is SGHRS and CDR2 YFSETQ. The CDR3 extends over 17 amino acids. J lost 0 bases, V lost 4 bases, and 8 bases had no gene match. In nucleotides, the CDR3 is TGCGCCAGCAGCCCGTCCGGGACAGGGGGCGACTCCTACGAGCAGTACTTC. It specifies CASSPSGTGGDSYEQYF.

The chain links TRBV9 to TRBJ2-7, with 10 bases lining up with TRBD1. The CDR3 runs 15 residues. Germline V gives CDR1 SGDLS, CDR2 YYNGEE. The V and J ends lost 1 base and 5 bases, in that order; junction bases with no gene match: 6. The CDR3 sequence: CASSVTGQGIHEQYF. For the CDR3, the DNA is TGTGCCAGCAGCGTAACGGGACAGGGGATCCACGAGCAGTACTTC.

The chain carries TRBV5-1 and TRBJ2-7; possibly TRBD1 for D (5 bases). Germline lookup yields CDR1 SGHRS and CDR2 YFSETQ. The CDR3 contains 16 residues. Deletions cut 0 bases from V and 3 bases from J, with 16 bases between. Here the CDR3 DNA reads TGCGCCAGCAGCTTGGACGAAGGGGTCCCCCTCTACGAGCAGTACTTC. Protein product: CASSLDEGVPLYEQYF.

The rearrangement uses TRBV28 and TRBJ2-7; 8 positions match TRBD1. Unmatched junction bases numbered 18, after V lost 6 bases and J lost 2 bases. Germline values: CDR1 MDHEN, CDR2 SYDVKM. The CDR3 totals 18 residues. Here the CDR3 reads CASRPQPLSTGDTYEQYF. In DNA, the CDR3 is TGTGCCAGCAGACCCCAACCCCTTTCGACAGGGGACACCTACGAGCAGTACTTC.

The chain has TRBV7-9 and TRBJ1-2; a weak D match, TRBD1 (5 bases). Trimming shortened V by 4 bases and J by 7 bases, and 16 bases separated the two germline ends. The CDR3 has 14 residues. CDR1 is SEHNR, CDR2 FQNEAQ, per germline (reference sequence). The CDR3 nucleotides read TGTGCCAGCAGCTCGCCTACAGGAGTTAGTGGCTACACCTTC. Translating it yields CASSSPTGVSGYTF.

This clone has only a few counts. The rearrangement uses TRBV5-1 and TRBJ2-7; D might be TRBD1 (6 bases). V lost 1 base and J 5 bases, leaving 22 bases between the germline ends. The CDR3 has 17 amino acids. Germline CDR1 SGHRS, CDR2 YFSETQ. This CDR3 reads CASSLIAGEHSKDEQYF. The CDR3 DNA reads as TGCGCCAGCAGCTTGATTGCAGGGGAGCACTCCAAAGACGAGCAGTACTTC. Based on the CDR3 plus reference TRBV5-1 and TRBJ2-7, the full variable domain is KAGVTQTPRYLIKTRGQQVTLSCSPISGHRSVSWYQQTPGQGLQFLFEYFSETQRNKGNFPGRFSGRQFSNSRSEMNVSTLELGDSALYLCASSLIAGEHSKDEQYFGPGTRLTVT.

V is TRBV9 and J is TRBJ2-1; 7 nucleotides align to TRBD1. V lost 2 bases and J lost 7; bases outside the gene matches: 0. Germline CDR1 SGDLS, CDR2 YYNGEE. The CDR3 has 12 residues. The CDR3 is CASSVTGNEQFF. CDR3 nucleotide sequence: TGTGCCAGCAGCGTGACAGGGAATGAGCAGTTCTTC. The full variable domain, rest sourced from reference TRBV9 and TRBJ2-1, is DSGVTQTPKHLITATGQRVTLRCSPRSGDLSVYWYQQSLDQGLQFLIQYYNGEERAKGNILERFSAQQFPDLHSELNLSSLELGDSALYFCASSVTGNEQFFGPGTRLTVL.

This chain joins TRBV28 and TRBJ2-2; D may be TRBD1 (6 bases). CDR1 and CDR2 from the germline V gene are MDHEN and SYDVKM. The V gene lost 6 bases and the J gene lost 3 bases, with 11 bases spanning the gap. The CDR3 has 14 amino acids. For the CDR3, the DNA is TGTGCCAGCAGGCCGGGACAAGACACCGGGGAGCTGTTTTTT. Translation gives CASRPGQDTGELFF.

The chain couples TRBV19 to TRBJ2-1; TRBD1 aligns across 8 bases. Looked up from germline, CDR1 is LNHDA and CDR2 is SQIVND (reference sequence). The CDR3 loop spans 13 amino acids. The CDR3 sequence: CATSRGPYNEQFF. As DNA, the CDR3 is TGTGCAACATCCAGGGGGCCCTACAATGAGCAGTTCTTC. The variable domain in full, completed from reference TRBV19 and TRBJ2-1, reads DGGITQSPKYLFRKEGQNVTLSCEQNLNHDAMYWYRQDPGQGLRLIYYSQIVNDFQKGDIAEGYSVSREKKESFPLTVTSAQKNPTAFYLCATSRGPYNEQFFGPGTRLTVL.

The V and J genes are TRBV20-1 and TRBJ2-7; 9 positions match TRBD1. V was pared by 3 bases and J by 3 bases, with 3 bases of the junction left unmatched. The CDR3 is made up of 13 amino acids. CDR1 and CDR2 (germline): DFQATT, SNEGSKA (reference sequence). CDR3 in DNA: TGCAGTGCTAGTAGGGGACAGGGCTACGAGCAGTACTTC. Residues: CSASRGQGYEQYF.

This clone was observed a few times. The V call is TRBV3-1 (or the pseudogene TRBV3-2), the J call TRBJ1-2; possible D gene TRBD1, 5 bases. The germline V gene encodes CDR1 LGHDT and CDR2 YNNKEL (reference sequence). This CDR3 has 16 residues. V was shortened by 0 bases and J by 4 bases, with 15 bases between the two germline ends. In DNA form, the CDR3 reads TGTGCCAGCAGCCAAGAAGGGGTTGGAGGGGTCTATGGCTACACCTTC. This gives the protein CASSQEGVGGVYGYTF.

This chain links TRBV4-3 with TRBJ2-1, with D tentatively TRBD2 (6 bases). The CDR3 has 13 amino acids. V dropped 4 bases and J dropped 2 bases, with 6 bases sitting between them. Per the germline V gene, CDR1 is LGHNA and CDR2 is YSLEER. The CDR3 loop is CASSPGAYNEQFF. The CDR3 coding sequence is TGCGCCAGCAGCCCGGGAGCCTACAATGAGCAGTTCTTC.